This TCR beta chain was sequenced during a study of beta chain features in type 1 diabetes. General study points: Insertions at VDJ junctions were less frequent in type 1 diabetes patients. These patients also deleted more nucleotides at the same junctions. Patients with Type 1 diabetes showed moderately but significantly shorter TCRB CDR3s in all four CD4+ subsets. Sampled from patients, naive, central memory and Treg TCRB repertoires appeared more similar than those sampled from healthy donors.

Reverse transcription of all isolated RNA meant that expressed TCRB transcripts were sequenced. The average read count of naive, central memory and regulatory T cell samples was approximately 3.9 million. Here immunoSEQ multiplex PCR was the method, and the copy in TCRdb shows in-frame clones only, minus some. Counted here are hundreds of thousands of clones, over 11% occurring once; the ten biggest clones make up 0.03% to 0.045%. Post-sort purity exceeded 98% for all sorted populations. Details on this clone: The antigen remains undetermined.

Per germline, CDR1 GTSNPN and CDR2 SVGIG (reference sequence). V was pared by 8 bases and J by 3 bases, with 16 bases of the junction left unmatched. This CDR3 has 16 residues. The TCR was taken from a man aged 18 to 35 with type 1 diabetes. This sequence joins TRBV30 and TRBJ2-7, with 10 bases aligning to TRBD2. Input material: naive CD4+ T cells from blood. The CDR3: CAQGIGTSVQVYEQYF. CDR3 bases: TGTGCCCAGGGGATCGGGACTAGCGTACAAGTCTACGAGCAGTACTTC.